The 26 T cell receptor beta chains given below trace back to one sample, sequenced in a study of neurological immune-mediated disorders. Indicated time point: longitudinal time-point 3. TCRdb used MiXCR to reprocess the 5' RACE reads, holding one entry per CDR3 protein. The sample records more than 100,000 distinct CDR3 sequences, more than 10% being singletons. Sequenced sample: PBMCs. All receptors come from a female donor with HTLV-1-associated myelopathy (HAM/TSP).

This clonotype was found many times. The chain carries TRBV12-3 or TRBV12-4 and TRBJ2-3; 9 nucleotides align to TRBD1. CDR3 length: 18 amino acids. V shed 9 bases and J 2 bases; nucleotides not matched to a gene: 18. The CDR3, as DNA: TGTGCCAGAGGGGGGAGATCCCGGGACAGGGTCGTCACAGATACGCAGTATTTT. It is translated as CARGGRSRDRVVTDTQYF.

This clonotype appeared many times. This sequence joins TRBV5-1 and TRBJ2-7; D is unclear. The CDR3 is 13 amino acids. Germline CDR1 and CDR2: SGHRS and YFSETQ. Trimming removed 1 base at V and 3 bases at J, with 8 bases between. The CDR3 protein is CASSLSANYEQYF. As DNA, the CDR3 is TGCGCCAGCAGCTTGAGCGCGAACTACGAGCAGTACTTC.

The chain has TRBV5-6 and TRBJ2-1; 8 bases line up with TRBD2. The CDR3 extends over 19 amino acids. With V trimmed by 4 bases and J by 0 bases, 15 bases remained unmatched. Germline-derived CDR1 and CDR2 are SGHDT and YYEEEE. Written as DNA, the CDR3 is TGTGCCAGCAGCGGAAAGAGAGGAGCGGGGGTTGGCTCCTACAATGAGCAGTTCTTC. Its protein product is CASSGKRGAGVGSYNEQFF. Full variable domain (rest looked up from reference TRBV5-6 and TRBJ2-1): DAGVTQSPTHLIKTRGQQVTLRCSPKSGHDTVSWYQQALGQGPQFIFQYYEEEERQRGNFPDRFSGHQFPNYSSELNVNALLLGDSALYLCASSGKRGAGVGSYNEQFFGPGTRLTVL.

This clonotype was recorded many times. The gene calls are TRBV9 and TRBJ2-5; D is ambiguous. The CDR3 consists of 15 residues. V gave up 2 bases and J gave up 1 base, with 12 bases separating them. Looked up from germline, CDR1 is SGDLS and CDR2 is YYNGEE. CDR3 bases: TGTGCCAGCAGCGTTTTCGCCGGCGTCCAAGAGACCCAGTACTTC. It codes for CASSVFAGVQETQYF.

In this sample, this clonotype turned up many times. V is TRBV7-2 and J is TRBJ2-1; the D is unclear. Trimming cost V 2 bases and J 1 base, with 12 bases left between them. Germline V CDR1 and CDR2: SGHTA, FQGNSA. The CDR3 has 16 amino acids. CDR3 protein: CASSLYGVGSYNEQFF. The DNA of the CDR3 is TGTGCCAGCAGCTTATATGGGGTGGGTTCCTACAATGAGCAGTTCTTC.

This clonotype appeared many times. The chain uses TRBV7-9 and TRBJ1-1; D remains unclear. Germline V CDR1 and CDR2: SEHNR, FQNEAQ (reference sequence). Trimming stripped 2 bases from V and 3 bases from J, with 13 bases between. CDR3 size: 15 residues. CDR3 coding DNA: TGTGCCAGCAGCTTACGGGGAACTTGGGACACTGAAGCTTTCTTT. This sequence encodes CASSLRGTWDTEAFF.

This clonotype has ten or more counts. The gene calls are TRBV5-1 and TRBJ2-5, with a tentative D call TRBD2 (6 bases). The germline V and J ends were trimmed by 1 base and 4 bases, with 14 bases remaining between them. From germline, CDR1 is SGHRS and CDR2 YFSETQ. CDR3 size: 15 residues. CDR3 loop: CASSLLEAGGETQYF. CDR3 nucleotide sequence: TGCGCCAGCAGCTTGCTAGAGGCCGGGGGAGAGACCCAGTACTTC.

In its sample, this clonotype was seen a few times. The V and J genes are TRBV20-1 and TRBJ2-6; D is uncertain. Per the germline V gene, CDR1 is DFQATT and CDR2 is SNEGSKA (reference sequence). The CDR3 loop spans 13 amino acids. V was shortened by 6 bases and J by 4 bases, with 10 bases between the two germline ends. This chain's CDR3 is CSATTYGANVLTF. The CDR3 DNA sequence: TGCAGTGCCACTACCTACGGGGCCAACGTCCTGACTTTC.

This clonotype was seen ten or more times. The chain carries TRBV5-1 and TRBJ2-1; 7 positions agree with TRBD1. The CDR3 is 17 amino acids. Germline-derived CDR1 and CDR2 are SGHRS and YFSETQ. Germline trimming cut 4 bases from V and 1 base from J; bases unmatched to any gene: 11. CDR3 sequence reads: CASSIAPSGGSYNEQFF. The CDR3 DNA reads as TGCGCCAGCAGCATAGCCCCCTCAGGGGGATCCTACAATGAGCAGTTCTTC.

There are many counts of this clonotype. The chain carries TRBV12-3 or TRBV12-4 and TRBJ1-2; the D is unclear. V was shortened by 6 bases and J by 8 bases, with 7 bases between the two germline ends. The CDR3 covers 10 residues. As DNA, the CDR3 is TGTGCCAGCAGCTTTAGGGGCTACACCTTC. Protein: CASSFRGYTF.

In this sample, this clonotype turned up many times. The rearrangement uses TRBV7-8 and TRBJ2-1; D might be TRBD1 or TRBD2, each matching 5 bases. V gave up 1 base and J gave up 14 bases, with 24 bases separating them. CDR1 and CDR2 from the germline V gene are SGHVS and FQNEAQ. This CDR3 has 16 residues. The CDR3 sequence: CASSLVGTGRISEEFF. CDR3 in DNA: TGTGCCAGCAGCTTAGTCGGTACGGGACGGATATCAGAGGAGTTCTTC.

There are many counts of this clonotype. The chain's CDR3 is CSARDRRGTSVGELFF. The CDR3, as DNA: TGCAGTGCTAGAGATAGGCGCGGGACTAGCGTCGGGGAGCTGTTTTTT. This chain links TRBV20-1 with TRBJ2-2; the match to TRBD2 covers 10 bases. V trimming: 0 bases; J trimming: 7 bases; junction bases outside the gene matches: 8. The V gene's germline CDR1 is DFQATT and CDR2 SNEGSKA (reference sequence). This CDR3 region has 16 residues.

This clonotype was recorded once. V gene TRBV5-4 combines with J gene TRBJ2-3; D is unclear. CDR1 is SGHNT, CDR2 YYREEE, per germline (reference sequence). V shed 2 bases and J shed 2 bases, with 9 bases lying between them. The CDR3 is made up of 14 amino acids. This CDR3 reads CASSLDSTTDTQYF. In DNA, the CDR3 is TGTGCCAGCAGCTTAGATAGTACCACAGATACGCAGTATTTT.

This sequence joins TRBV5-1 and TRBJ2-7; D is perhaps TRBD2 (5 bases). Trimming took 1 base from V and 0 from J, leaving 14 bases between them. Germline-derived CDR1 and CDR2 are SGHRS and YFSETQ. The CDR3 extends over 16 amino acids. CDR3 DNA: TGCGCCAGCAGCTTGTTGCCTAGCACCACCTCCTACGAGCAGTACTTC. Translating it yields CASSLLPSTTSYEQYF.

There are many counts of this clonotype. The chain carries TRBV20-1 and TRBJ2-3, with D perhaps TRBD2 (7 bases). With 5 bases removed from V and 6 bases from J, the gap between germline ends came to 21 bases. Germline-derived CDR1 and CDR2 are DFQATT and SNEGSKA (reference sequence). There are 15 residues in the CDR3. The CDR3 DNA sequence: TGCAGTGCTGCCGGGGGGCCTACCATGCGCGATACGCAGTATTTT. Translation: CSAAGGPTMRDTQYF.

This clonotype was counted at least ten times. The rearrangement links TRBV6-2 or TRBV6-3 to TRBJ2-7; 8 bases are a match to TRBD1. Germline CDR1 is MNHEY and CDR2 is SVGEGT. The CDR3 totals 15 residues. Trimming at V came to 1 base and at J to 4 bases, leaving 6 bases not matched to a gene. The CDR3 DNA reads TGTGCCAGCAGTTACTTTCCAGGGGGCAGGTACGAGCAGTACTTC. Encoded protein: CASSYFPGGRYEQYF.

This clonotype was recorded at least ten times. The J gene is TRBJ2-7, the V gene TRBV5-1, with D maybe TRBD2 (7 bases). V lost 4 bases to trimming and J lost 2 bases, with 16 bases between them. CDR1 is SGHRS and CDR2 is YFSETQ in the germline V gene. The CDR3 is 15 amino acids. CDR3 residues: CASSPTAGAAYEQYF. The DNA of the CDR3 is TGCGCCAGCAGCCCGACCGCGGGGGCAGCCTACGAGCAGTACTTC.

There are many counts of this clonotype. V gene TRBV5-5 combines with J gene TRBJ2-3; 7 nucleotides agree with TRBD1. The V gene's germline CDR1 is SGHKS and CDR2 YYEKEE (reference sequence). This CDR3 comprises 15 residues. V lost 6 bases, J lost 2 bases, and 9 bases stayed unmatched. The CDR3 protein is CASIQTGMYTDTQYF. CDR3 coding DNA: TGTGCCAGCATCCAGACAGGGATGTACACAGATACGCAGTATTTT.

The chain carries TRBV7-9 and TRBJ1-1; D is ambiguous. Trimming stripped 5 bases from V and 7 bases from J, with 11 bases between. CDR3 length equals 12 residues. Germline V lookup: CDR1 SEHNR, CDR2 FQNEAQ (reference sequence). CDR3: CASSRETGEAFF. The DNA of the CDR3 is TGTGCCAGCAGCCGAGAGACGGGTGAAGCTTTCTTT.

This clonotype has ten or more counts. The chain has TRBV3-1 and TRBJ2-5, with TRBD2 matching over 12 bases. Unmatched junction bases numbered 7, after V lost 4 bases and J lost 4 bases. The length of the CDR3 is 16 residues. The V gene's germline CDR1 is LGHDT and CDR2 YNNKEL (reference sequence). In DNA, the CDR3 is TGTGCCAGCAGCCCATCGAAGACTAGCGGGGGAGAGACCCAGTACTTC. It translates to CASSPSKTSGGETQYF.

This clonotype was observed many times. The rearrangement links TRBV14 to TRBJ2-1, with TRBD2 matching over 14 bases. CDR1 SGHDN and CDR2 FVKESK come from the germline V gene. With 3 bases clipped from V and 3 bases from J, the junction kept 7 bases outside the gene matches. There are 18 residues in the CDR3. In DNA, the CDR3 is TGTGCCAGCAGCCACCCTAGGACTAGCGGGGGGAACTACAATGAGCAGTTCTTC. This encodes CASSHPRTSGGNYNEQFF.

This clonotype was recorded at least ten times. The chain combines TRBV5-1 with TRBJ1-2; D is possibly TRBD1 (5 bases). Trimming cost V 0 bases and J 7 bases, with 13 bases left between them. Germline-derived CDR1 and CDR2 are SGHRS and YFSETQ. The CDR3 totals 14 residues. CDR3 sequence (DNA): TGCGCCAGCAGCTTGGCTGGGGGAACAGGTGGCTACACCTTC. Residues: CASSLAGGTGGYTF. The entire variable domain, with the rest obtained from reference TRBV5-1 and TRBJ1-2, is as follows: KAGVTQTPRYLIKTRGQQVTLSCSPISGHRSVSWYQQTPGQGLQFLFEYFSETQRNKGNFPGRFSGRQFSNSRSEMNVSTLELGDSALYLCASSLAGGTGGYTFGSGTRLTVV.

In its sample, this clonotype was seen many times. This chain uses TRBV27 with TRBJ2-1; possibly TRBD1 or TRBD2 for D (5 bases each). Trimming left V 7 bases short and J 0 bases short, with 13 bases between. The CDR3 is 15 residues long. From germline, CDR1 is MNHEY and CDR2 SMNVEV (reference sequence). The CDR3 sequence is CASTGRGSSYNEQFF. The CDR3, as DNA: TGTGCCAGCACGGGACGGGGAAGCTCCTACAATGAGCAGTTCTTC.

This clonotype was seen at least ten times. The chain has TRBV20-1 and TRBJ1-5; D perhaps matches TRBD1 (5 bases). V dropped 5 bases and J dropped 6 bases, with 11 bases sitting between them. Germline CDR1 and CDR2: DFQATT and SNEGSKA (reference sequence). The CDR3 is 12 amino acids. The CDR3 nucleotides are TGCAGTGCTTCAAGGGGAACTCAGCCCCAGCATTTT. As protein: CSASRGTQPQHF.

This clonotype was picked up many times. This chain joins TRBV20-1 and TRBJ2-7; possibly TRBD1 or TRBD2 for D (6 bases each). V gave up 6 bases and J gave up 6 bases, with 18 bases separating them. The CDR3 runs to 13 residues. In germline, CDR1 is DFQATT, CDR2 SNEGSKA (reference sequence). The CDR3 DNA follows: TGCAGTGCCGGCAAGGGGGGAAGGGGCGAGCAGTACTTC. It codes for CSAGKGGRGEQYF.

This clonotype was recorded at least ten times. V usage is TRBV20-1 and J usage is TRBJ2-1; 10 positions agree with TRBD2. In germline, CDR1 is DFQATT, CDR2 SNEGSKA (reference sequence). This CDR3 is built from 14 residues. Trimming cost V 3 bases and J 4 bases; bases outside gene matches: 3. In DNA form, the CDR3 reads TGCAGTGCTAGTGAACTAGCGGGGTACAATGAGCAGTTCTTC. Protein: CSASELAGYNEQFF.